The 11 T cell receptor beta chains given below trace back to one sample, sequenced in a study of T cell responses to AZD1222 COVID-19 vaccine. Sequencing used immunoSEQ multiplex PCR; TCRdb keeps in-frame clones, though not all of them. Here the sample spans 120,000 or so clones, roughly 92% being singletons. The material sequenced was peripheral blood, taken 28 days after the second AZD1222 dose. These receptors were obtained from an adult who received the AZD1222 COVID-19 vaccine.

This chain joins TRBV18 and TRBJ1-4, with 9 bases lining up with TRBD1. The CDR3 extends over 17 amino acids. Germline V gene data show CDR1 as KGHSH and CDR2 as LQKENI. V was clipped by 4 bases and J by 7 bases; unmatched bases: 13. The DNA for the CDR3 is TGTGCCAGCTCACGAGCCTTACAGGGGGCGCGAGGTGAAAAACTGTTTTTT. It encodes CASSRALQGARGEKLFF.

The chain joins TRBV29-1 to TRBJ1-4; D unclear. This CDR3 is built from 12 residues. V was clipped by 7 bases and J by 3 bases, with 9 bases between them. Per germline, CDR1 SQVTM and CDR2 ANQGSEA. The CDR3 region has the DNA TGCAGCGCTGGAGGTTCTAATGAAAAACTGTTTTTT. Amino acid sequence: CSAGGSNEKLFF.

The rearrangement links TRBV4-2 to TRBJ2-2; D remains ambiguous. The CDR3 is 14 amino acids. Trimming removed 8 bases at V and 1 base at J, with 11 bases between. The V gene's germline CDR1 is LGHNA and CDR2 YNFKEQ. The CDR3 reads CASRVIGNTGELFF. The CDR3 region has the DNA TGTGCCAGCCGCGTGATTGGGAACACCGGGGAGCTGTTTTTT.

The sample holds one count of this clone. The chain links TRBV3-1 (or the pseudogene TRBV3-2) to TRBJ1-6, with unresolved D. V was cut by 2 bases and J by 13 bases, with 18 bases left in between. The CDR3 has 15 residues. Germline CDR1 reads LGHDT; CDR2 reads YNNKEL (reference sequence). In DNA form, the CDR3 reads TGTGCCAGCAGCCAACAACTGAGTACTATTCACCCCCTCCACTTT. It encodes CASSQQLSTIHPLHF.

The chain couples TRBV19 to TRBJ1-6; D remains ambiguous. V gave up 8 bases and J gave up 8 bases, with 16 bases separating them. From germline, CDR1 is LNHDA and CDR2 SQIVND (reference sequence). CDR3 size: 14 residues. The CDR3 sequence: CASLDLTNDSPLHF. As DNA, the CDR3 is TGTGCCAGTCTGGACCTAACGAATGATTCACCCCTCCACTTT.

The rearrangement joins TRBV11-1 to TRBJ2-1, with 9 positions matching TRBD1. With 5 bases clipped from V and 2 bases from J, the junction kept 7 bases outside the gene matches. This CDR3 has 16 amino acids. From germline, CDR1 is SGHAT and CDR2 FQDESV (reference sequence). Here the CDR3 reads CASSPQGAATYNEQFF. The CDR3 DNA reads as TGTGCCAGCAGCCCACAGGGGGCTGCGACCTACAATGAGCAGTTCTTC.

The CDR3 nucleotides read TGTGCCAGCAGTGGGACGGGGGGGGATTCACCCCTCCACTTT. As protein: CASSGTGGDSPLHF. V gene TRBV6-4 combines with J gene TRBJ1-6, with D possibly TRBD1 on 5 matching bases. The V and J ends lost 4 bases and 8 bases respectively, with 12 bases between them. From germline, CDR1 is MRHNA and CDR2 SNTAGT. The CDR3 sequence is 14 residues long.

The chain carries TRBV24-1 and TRBJ1-1; tentatively, D is TRBD1 (6 bases). Trimming took 7 bases from V and 6 from J, leaving 23 bases between them. The CDR3 has 16 amino acids. Germline lookup yields CDR1 KGHDR and CDR2 SFDVKD. CDR3 sequence reads: CATSGGEYGEVAEAFF. As DNA, the CDR3 is TGTGCCACCAGCGGGGGCGAATACGGGGAAGTCGCTGAAGCTTTCTTT.

This clone was seen just once. The V and J genes are TRBV6-5 and TRBJ2-3; D call uncertain. The V end lost 2 bases, the J end lost 2 bases, and 5 bases lay between the germline ends. The CDR3 covers 13 residues. Germline CDR1 is MNHEY and CDR2 is SVGAGI. CDR3: CASSYLLTDTQYF. The CDR3 bases are TGTGCCAGCAGTTACCTACTCACAGATACGCAGTATTTT.

J is TRBJ1-1 and V is TRBV5-5; TRBD1 is a possible D gene (6 bases). The CDR3 totals 13 residues. Looked up from germline, CDR1 is SGHKS and CDR2 is YYEKEE (reference sequence). V was clipped by 2 bases and J by 10 bases, with 15 bases between them. The CDR3 bases are TGTGCCAGCAGCTTCATCGCAGGGGAGGCAGCTTTCTTT. This sequence encodes CASSFIAGEAAFF.

This chain connects TRBV4-1 to TRBJ1-5; D is undetermined. Per germline, CDR1 MGHRA and CDR2 YSYEKL. CDR3 length: 15 residues. V was cut by 0 bases and J by 2 bases, with 8 bases left in between. CDR3 in amino acids: CASSQDGVGNQPQHF. The CDR3, as DNA: TGCGCCAGCAGCCAAGATGGTGTTGGCAATCAGCCCCAGCATTTT.